Listed below are T cell receptor beta chains from one sample, sequenced in a study of identical twins. TCRdb redid the calling of the 5' RACE reads with MiXCR, one entry per CDR3 protein. In the table there are under 450,000 distinct CDR3 sequences, roughly 20% of which are singletons. The sequencing input was naive T cells sorted from blood. These receptors were taken from a man over 45 in good health. The CDR3 runs from the conserved cysteine through the conserved F or W. The order of the fields is J gene, V gene, CDR3 protein.

TRBJ2-4 TRBV5-1 CASSLENSLAKNIQYF
TRBJ2-7 TRBV6-2/TRBV6-3 CASSYGRLADYEQYF
TRBJ2-5 TRBV3-1 CASSQTQETQYF
TRBJ2-5 TRBV5-6 CASSPPSGPRWETQYF
TRBJ1-1 TRBV19 CASSGQGRAFF
TRBJ1-1 TRBV6-2/TRBV6-3 CASSHHRTGNTEAFF
TRBJ2-5 TRBV2 CASSFPTSGGAETQYF
TRBJ2-5 TRBV5-1 CASSRMTGGQETQYF
TRBJ2-7 TRBV28 CATSPARGSTYEQYF
TRBJ1-6 TRBV7-9 CASSLVVLIGDGSPLHF
TRBJ2-1 TRBV18 CASSPGVERSYNEQFF
TRBJ2-1 TRBV28 CASTAAPYNEQFF
TRBJ2-2 TRBV4-1 CASSQTRANTGELFF
TRBJ1-5 TRBV20-1 CSARTGNQPQHF
TRBJ2-7 TRBV5-6 CASSFDRAEQYF
TRBJ2-3 TRBV7-6 CASSLRLVGTDTQYF
TRBJ1-2 TRBV5-1 CASRHGTGGAINGYTF
TRBJ2-4 TRBV20-1 CSALEQGGDIQYF
TRBJ1-5 TRBV10-3 CAISRGAQPQHF
TRBJ1-4 TRBV29-1 CSATGTTNEKLFF
TRBJ2-1 TRBV4-3 CASSRGLGGPEQFF
TRBJ2-1 TRBV4-3 CASSSEPFSHEQFF
TRBJ2-3 TRBV27 CASSLSVAGGTDTQYF
TRBJ1-3 TRBV29-1 CSVAGAKSSGNTIYF
TRBJ1-4 TRBV24-1 CATSDPDWEVEKLLF
TRBJ2-1 TRBV5-4 CASSSRRLAGVNEQFF
TRBJ2-2 TRBV10-3 CAISERGGQGAANTGELFF
TRBJ2-7 TRBV4-3 CASSQEGRGPYEQYF
TRBJ1-4 TRBV20-1 CSAPGIGVRHATNEKLFF
TRBJ1-1 TRBV18 CASSPMDLNTEAFF
TRBJ1-1 TRBV21-1 CASLRTGNTEAFF
TRBJ2-1 TRBV20-1 CSAREIVLVLAGMDEQFF
TRBJ2-2 TRBV28 CSSSLGGRELFF
TRBJ1-6 TRBV25-1 CASSAGQHNSPLHF
TRBJ2-1 TRBV9 CASSAPGLAGGPSVRGQFF
TRBJ1-2 TRBV6-1 CASTRLDLPYGYTF
TRBJ2-7 TRBV4-1 CASSQATSNPAYEQYF
TRBJ2-6 TRBV15 CATSYTGLSGANVLTF
TRBJ1-4 TRBV20-1 CSASRAEKLFF
TRBJ1-2 TRBV12-3/TRBV12-4 CASSSRTGFGYTF
TRBJ2-7 TRBV20-1 CSASRGRAPYEQYF
TRBJ2-3 TRBV5-1 CASKRLNTDTQYF
TRBJ2-2 TRBV6-1 CASAGGNQRVTGELFF
TRBJ1-4 TRBV11-2 CASSVQGAANEKLFF
TRBJ1-2 TRBV4-2 CASSQVRPSNYGYTF
TRBJ2-1 TRBV4-3 CASSQDLVGRYNEQFF
TRBJ2-5 TRBV20-1 CSARYYGQFPNQETQYF
TRBJ2-1 TRBV20-1 CSAISVGEATSYNEQFF
TRBJ2-2 TRBV12-3/TRBV12-4 CASSTRQGGTGELFF
TRBJ1-2 TRBV6-5 CASSLTDRDYGYTF
TRBJ1-1 TRBV10-3 CAIRDPGGFTEAFF
TRBJ1-2 TRBV19 CASTSNYGYTF
TRBJ2-1 TRBV7-2 CASSPDRQTYNEQFF
TRBJ1-3 TRBV7-6 CASSLETTASPGNTIYF
TRBJ2-5 TRBV20-1 CSAQRPPQETQYF
TRBJ2-3 TRBV20-1 CSAKGGARADTQYF
TRBJ1-5 TRBV6-1 CASLGGTLNQPQHF
TRBJ2-1 TRBV9 CASSTSGGLAGVYNEQFF
TRBJ2-7 TRBV7-9 CASSLKVYEQYF